This T cell receptor (beta chain) was obtained from a study of cytomegalovirus exposure and HLA in healthy donors. Study observations and caveats: Rare sequences made up most TCRs, while some public TCRs were found in many donors.

The PCR contained 60 Vbeta and 13 Jbeta primers. Assay: immunoSEQ multiplex PCR; the TCRdb copy retains only in-frame clones and omits some. The repertoire holds fewer than 350,000 clones, about 87% seen once, with 2% to 3% in the top ten. The V gene lost 7 bases and the J gene lost 8 bases, with 18 bases spanning the gap. CDR3 length equals 13 residues. The germline CDR1 and CDR2 sequences are SGHRS and YFSETQ. With respect to this clone: The antigen remains unidentified.

V and J are TRBV5-1 and TRBJ1-1, with D perhaps TRBD1 (5 bases). The sample taken for sequencing was PBMCs. This receptor was taken from a woman aged 18-29 years in good health and CMV-seronegative. The CDR3 protein is CASGPVGHREAFF. The CDR3 region has the DNA TGCGCCAGCGGGCCCGTCGGACACCGGGAAGCTTTCTTT.